This entry lists 7 T cell receptor beta chains sequenced from one sample in a study of CD8 T cells in cerebrospinal fluid in Alzheimer's disease. TCRdb reprocessed the 10x single-cell sequencing reads, keeping one entry per CDR3 protein, no DNA. The sample data list 900 to 1,200 distinct CDR3 sequences. The sequenced material came from cerebrospinal fluid. These receptors were collected from a human donor with mild cognitive impairment.

This clonotype ranks as medium-sized in terms of frequency. The V gene is TRBV30, the J gene TRBJ2-3. Germline values: CDR1 GTSNPN, CDR2 SVGIG (reference sequence). This CDR3 spans 12 amino acids. CDR3 in amino acids: CAWSVDRDTQYF. Filled out from reference TRBV30 and TRBJ2-3, the complete variable domain reads SQTIHQWPATLVQPVGSPLSLECTVEGTSNPNLYWYRQAAGRGLQLLFYSVGIGQISSEVPQNLSASRPQDRQFILSSKKLLLSDSGFYLCAWSVDRDTQYFGPGTRLTVL.

By frequency, this clonotype is medium-sized. CDR3 sequence: CASSLTGSYNSPLHF. The rearrangement uses TRBV27 and TRBJ1-6; as DNA is missing, the TRBD1 call by TCRdb cannot be tested. Germline V gene data show CDR1 as MNHEY and CDR2 as SMNVEV (reference sequence). The CDR3 runs 15 residues.

Frequency places this clonotype as large. The V call is TRBV9, the J call TRBJ2-1; TCRdb's assignment of TRBD1 cannot be checked, as there is no DNA. Germline CDR1 and CDR2: SGDLS and YYNGEE. The CDR3 runs 15 residues. The CDR3: CASSVFGGTHNEQFF.

This clonotype counts as medium-sized by frequency. The chain employs TRBV10-2 and TRBJ1-2; TCRdb returns TRBD1, unconfirmable since there is no DNA. Looked up from germline, CDR1 is WSHSY and CDR2 is SAAADI. CDR3 length: 15 residues. The CDR3 spells CASSESTRDRHGYTF.

This clonotype ranks as medium-sized in terms of frequency. V usage is TRBV20-1 and J usage is TRBJ2-5; lacking DNA, the TRBD1 call made by TCRdb goes unchecked. This CDR3 contains 15 residues. Looked up from germline, CDR1 is DFQATT and CDR2 is SNEGSKA (reference sequence). CDR3 sequence: CSATGTGGNEETQYF.

In terms of frequency, this clonotype is medium-sized. The rearrangement uses TRBV28 and TRBJ1-2; TCRdb picks TRBD1, but there is no DNA to check that call. Looked up from germline, CDR1 is MDHEN and CDR2 is SYDVKM. The CDR3 sequence is 13 residues long. CDR3 protein: CASRTGANYGYTF.

This clonotype is labeled medium-sized based on frequency. The chain couples TRBV2 to TRBJ2-1. This CDR3 region has 11 residues. CDR1 and CDR2 (germline): SNHLY, FYNNEI. The CDR3 loop is CASSNQRGQFF.